At least ten counts were recorded for the clone carrying this T cell receptor beta chain. Germline V gene lookup returns CDR1 DFQATT and CDR2 SNEGSKA (reference sequence). The CDR3 loop spans 16 amino acids. The trim removed 2 bases at V and 2 bases at J, leaving 7 bases unmatched. Full-length variable regions came from constant-region reverse primers plus semi-nested Nested Universal Primer A PCR. Via MiXCR, TCRdb re-called the 5' RACE reads, giving one row per CDR3 protein. The sample contains over 40,000 distinct CDR3 sequences, approximately 23% of which appear only once. Tregs were sorted as CD4+CD25+CD127-/low cells.

Sequenced: Tregs sorted from a lymph node. The receptor was isolated from a female donor with breast cancer. The V call is TRBV20-1, the J call TRBJ2-5, with 11 bases identical to TRBD2. The CDR3 region is CSARSLTSGAQETQYF. The DNA for the CDR3 is TGCAGTGCTAGATCGTTGACTAGCGGGGCTCAAGAGACCCAGTACTTC.